A selection of T cell receptor beta chains follows, all from one sample in a study of vaccination and CD4 T cells after COVID-19. No antigen is known for these receptors. TCRdb analysed the PCR reads with MiXCR anew, one entry per CDR3 protein. The sample has just over 20,000 distinct CDR3 sequences; 70% are singletons. Sequenced: CD4+ T cells from blood, cultured in vitro. These TCRs come from a human donor who had recovered from COVID-19. The CDR3 runs from the conserved cysteine through the conserved F or W. A D gene is named only where the DNA matches it firmly. Size is stated for part of the rows, as once, few or many counts, or as a class when the clone is expanded.

NA,NA,12,TRBJ1-1,TRBV10-3,TGTGCCATCAGCCACGACGGGACTGAAGCTTTCTTT,CAISHDGTEAFF
NA,NA,14,TRBJ1-5,TRBV27,TGTGCCAGCAGTTTTAGAAATAGCAATCAGCCCCAGCATTTT,CASSFRNSNQPQHF
NA,NA,16,TRBJ1-6,TRBV7-2,TGTGCCAGCAGCTTAGGCACAGGGTCCTATAATTCACCCCTCCACTTT,CASSLGTGSYNSPLHF
NA,NA,15,TRBJ1-1,TRBV15,TGTGCCACCAGCAGAGCAACAGCCCCGAACACTGAAGCTTTCTTT,CATSRATAPNTEAFF
TRBD2,NA,20,TRBJ2-2,TRBV7-6,TGTGCCAGCAGCCCGACGTGGGGACTAGCGGGAGGAAGGGGCACCGGGGAGCTGTTTTTT,CASSPTWGLAGGRGTGELFF
NA,NA,17,TRBJ2-1,TRBV9,TGTGCCAGCAGCGTAGTGGGCCAGAAGAGCTCCTACAATGAGCAGTTCTTC,CASSVVGQKSSYNEQFF
NA,few,15,TRBJ1-5,TRBV7-2,TGTGCCAGCAGCTTGGGCAGGTATAGCAATCAGCCCCAGCATTTT,CASSLGRYSNQPQHF
TRBD2,NA,14,TRBJ2-5,TRBV5-1,TGCGCCAGCAGCTTAACTAGCGGGAGAGAGACCCAGTACTTC,CASSLTSGRETQYF
TRBD2,NA,15,TRBJ2-6,TRBV19,TGTGCCAGTAATCGGGGGGTCGCTGGGGCCAACGTCCTGACTTTC,CASNRGVAGANVLTF
NA,once,12,TRBJ2-1,TRBV7-2,TGTGCCAGCAGCTTAGGCGGCTTTGAGCAGTTCTTC,CASSLGGFEQFF
NA,NA,17,TRBJ1-5,TRBV28,TGTGCCAGCAGTTTCCCCTCAATTCGGGCCCGCAATCAGCCCCAGCATTTT,CASSFPSIRARNQPQHF
TRBD1,NA,16,TRBJ1-4,TRBV7-2,TGTGCCAGCAGCCCCTTAAGGACAGGGGGTTTTGAAAAACTGTTTTTT,CASSPLRTGGFEKLFF
NA,few,15,TRBJ1-1,TRBV7-2,TGTGCCAGCAGCTTAGTGATGGGGGGGGTGACTGAAGCTTTCTTT,CASSLVMGGVTEAFF
NA,few,17,TRBJ2-2,TRBV7-6,TGTGCCAGCAGCTTGGATTCCCGGACAGCGGCCACCGGGGAGCTGTTTTTT,CASSLDSRTAATGELFF
TRBD1,NA,14,TRBJ1-1,TRBV7-2,TGTGCCAGCAGCGCACACCAGGGGGGTACTGAAGCTTTCTTT,CASSAHQGGTEAFF
NA,few,16,TRBJ1-5,TRBV30,TGTGCCTGGAGTCCACCCCCCGGGGCAGTCAATCAGCCCCAGCATTTT,CAWSPPPGAVNQPQHF
NA,few,13,TRBJ2-7,TRBV7-9,TGTGCCAGCACCTTAGGAGGGTTATACGAGCAGTACTTC,CASTLGGLYEQYF
NA,few,15,TRBJ1-5,TRBV28,TGTGCCAGCGGTTTAGTGGTCAATCGAAATCAGCCCCAGCATTTT,CASGLVVNRNQPQHF
NA,medium-sized,18,TRBJ2-6,TRBV19,TGTGCCAGTAGTAGCACAAGACAGGCCCTGGTGGGGGCCAACGTCCTGACTTTC,CASSSTRQALVGANVLTF
NA,NA,14,TRBJ1-5,TRBV7-2,TGTGCCAGCACCCTAACGGGGGCGAGTCAGCCCCAGCATTTT,CASTLTGASQPQHF
NA,NA,9,TRBJ1-5,TRBV27,TGTGCCAGCGGTCAGCCCCAGCATTTT,CASGQPQHF
TRBD1,NA,14,TRBJ1-1,TRBV20-1,TGCAGTGCTCAAGGACAGGGGCGGTGGACTGAAGCTTTCTTT,CSAQGQGRWTEAFF
NA,NA,14,TRBJ2-7,TRBV7-2,TGTGCCAGCAGCTTAGACAGGAGCTCCTACGAGCAGTACTTT,CASSLDRSSYEQYF
NA,NA,14,TRBJ2-7,TRBV6-1,TGTGCCAGCAGCCTGCAGGCCTGGGGTTACGAGCAGTACTTC,CASSLQAWGYEQYF
NA,once,12,TRBJ2-3,TRBV6-2/TRBV6-3,TGTGCCAGCAGCCCCACCGAAGATACGCAGTATTTT,CASSPTEDTQYF
NA,NA,12,TRBJ1-3,TRBV18,TGTGCCAGCTCACCAAGTGAAGACACCATATATTTT,CASSPSEDTIYF
TRBD2,once,20,TRBJ2-2,TRBV24-1,TGTGCCACCAGTGATTTGAAGACTAGCGGGACCGTTCTGAACACCGGGGAGCTGTTTTTT,CATSDLKTSGTVLNTGELFF
NA,NA,15,TRBJ2-7,TRBV6-4,TGTGCCAGCAGGCACCTCTGGGGTTACAACTACGAGCAGTACTTC,CASRHLWGYNYEQYF
NA,NA,15,TRBJ1-4,TRBV6-2/TRBV6-3,TGTGCCAGCAGTTACTCGGGGACCGCTAATGAAAAACTGTTTTTT,CASSYSGTANEKLFF
NA,NA,13,TRBJ1-5,TRBV6-1,TGTGCCAGCAGTATAAGGGCCGGTCAGCCCCAGCATTTT,CASSIRAGQPQHF
NA,NA,15,TRBJ1-1,TRBV7-9,TGTGCCAGCAGCTCCCAGGCTGATATGAACACTGAAGCTTTCTTT,CASSSQADMNTEAFF
NA,once,13,TRBJ1-2,TRBV19,TGTGCCAGTAGCTACCTCCAGAGCTATGGCTACACCTTC,CASSYLQSYGYTF
NA,NA,13,TRBJ2-1,TRBV7-2,TGTGCCAGCAGCTTAAATTGGTTAATTGAGCAGTTCTTC,CASSLNWLIEQFF
NA,NA,17,TRBJ1-5,TRBV14,TGTGCCAGCAGCCAAGAATTGAGACATTATAGCAATCAGCCCCAGCATTTT,CASSQELRHYSNQPQHF